The 32 T cell receptor beta chains presented below share a single source sample, sequenced in a study of cytomegalovirus exposure and HLA in healthy donors. Primers for the PCR totalled 60 Vbeta and 13 Jbeta. TCRdb's copy holds only in-frame clones and misses some; the assay was immunoSEQ multiplex PCR. The table shows some 150,000 clones, with 65% to 90% occurring only once. Sequenced: PBMCs. The source is a woman in her fifties or sixties in good health and CMV-seropositive.

The V call is TRBV29-1, the J call TRBJ1-3; D is undetermined. The CDR3 totals 13 residues. Trimming stripped 7 bases from V and 0 bases from J, with 10 bases between. The germline CDR1 and CDR2 sequences are SQVTM and ANQGSEA. The CDR3 DNA sequence: TGCAGCGCTTCGGTGAGCTCTGGAAACACCATATATTTT. It yields the protein CSASVSSGNTIYF.

The chain has TRBV7-3 and TRBJ2-2, with D possibly matching TRBD1 (6 bases). Germline V gene lookup returns CDR1 SGHTA and CDR2 FQGTGA. The V gene lost 6 bases and the J gene lost 4 bases, with 12 bases spanning the gap. This CDR3 contains 14 residues. The CDR3 DNA sequence: TGTGCCAGCAGAGGACAGCAGGGCACCGGGGAGCTGTTTTTT. It codes for CASRGQQGTGELFF.

The gene calls are TRBV27 and TRBJ2-2; possibly TRBD1 for D (5 bases). CDR1 is MNHEY and CDR2 is SMNVEV in the germline V gene (reference sequence). The germline V and J ends were trimmed by 8 bases and 3 bases, with 10 bases remaining between them. The CDR3 is 13 amino acids. The CDR3 coding sequence is TGTGCCAGCTGTAAGGGGTACACCGGGGAGCTGTTTTTT. Amino acids: CASCKGYTGELFF.

V gene TRBV9 combines with J gene TRBJ2-2, with 10 bases identical to TRBD1. Trimming removed 3 bases from V and 2 bases from J; junction bases left unmatched: 16. CDR1 is SGDLS, CDR2 YYNGEE, per germline. This CDR3 is 20 amino acids long. CDR3 residues: CASSAPRFPGQGTNTGELFF. CDR3 DNA sequence: TGTGCCAGCAGCGCCCCGAGATTCCCGGGACAGGGGACTAACACCGGGGAGCTGTTTTTT.

This chain uses TRBV11-2 with TRBJ2-7, with 8 bases fitting TRBD1. CDR1 and CDR2 from the germline V gene are SGHAT and FQNNGV. The length of the CDR3 is 18 residues. The ends lost 0 bases at V and 2 bases at J; junction bases unmatched: 12. The CDR3 DNA is TGTGCCAGCAGCTTAGATCGTTCCCGACAGGGGAAGACCTACGAGCAGTACTTC. Protein sequence: CASSLDRSRQGKTYEQYF.

The chain combines TRBV2 with TRBJ1-1, with TRBD1 as a possible D gene (5 bases). With 1 base removed from V and 1 base from J, the gap between germline ends came to 19 bases. CDR1 and CDR2 (germline): SNHLY, FYNNEI. CDR3 length equals 18 residues. CDR3 nucleotides: TGTGCCAGCAGTGAAGGAGTAATAAGGGGTTTAAAGAACACTGAAGCTTTCTTT. This translates into CASSEGVIRGLKNTEAFF.

The chain recombines TRBV5-4 with TRBJ1-4; 8 positions agree with TRBD1. With V trimmed by 1 base and J by 6 bases, 2 bases remained unmatched. This CDR3 spans 14 amino acids. Germline V gene sequence: CDR1 SGHNT, CDR2 YYREEE (reference sequence). The CDR3 sequence: CASSLMGQDEKLFF. CDR3 sequence (DNA): TGTGCCAGCAGCTTGATGGGACAGGATGAAAAACTGTTTTTT. The complete variable domain, with remaining parts taken from reference TRBV5-4 and TRBJ1-4, reads ETGVTQSPTHLIKTRGQQVTLRCSSQSGHNTVSWYQQALGQGPQFIFQYYREEENGRGNFPPRFSGLQFPNYSSELNVNALELDDSALYLCASSLMGQDEKLFFGSGTQLSVL.

This chain joins TRBV27 and TRBJ2-7; 9 nucleotides align to TRBD1. The CDR3 is made up of 15 amino acids. V lost 7 bases and J lost 2; bases outside the gene matches: 9. Germline CDR1 and CDR2: MNHEY and SMNVEV (reference sequence). CDR3 DNA sequence: TGTGCCAGCAACCTCAGGGGACAGGGCCCCTACGAGCAGTACTTC. Translation: CASNLRGQGPYEQYF.

The J gene is TRBJ2-7, the V gene TRBV7-8; 8 positions agree with TRBD2. After removal of 7 bases from V and 4 bases from J, the junction contained 9 bases not matched to a gene. This CDR3 is 14 amino acids long. Per germline, CDR1 SGHVS and CDR2 FQNEAQ. Here the CDR3 reads CASTPGLVVYEQYF. For the CDR3, the DNA is TGTGCCAGCACCCCGGGACTAGTCGTTTACGAGCAGTACTTC.

This clone has just a few counts. V is TRBV29-1 and J is TRBJ2-1, with D tentatively TRBD2 (7 bases). The germline gives CDR1 SQVTM, CDR2 ANQGSEA. The V and J ends lost 8 bases and 3 bases respectively, with 14 bases between them. This CDR3 is 13 amino acids long. CDR3: CSTGGGGYNEQFF. CDR3 DNA sequence: TGCAGCACCGGAGGGGGGGGCTACAATGAGCAGTTCTTC.

The chain carries TRBV5-1 and TRBJ2-7; 7 positions agree with TRBD1. The CDR3 totals 15 residues. V lost 0 bases and J lost 6; bases outside the gene matches: 9. Germline V gives CDR1 SGHRS, CDR2 YFSETQ. The CDR3 region has the DNA TGCGCCAGCAGCTTGGTCGTGACAGGGCAAAGCGAGCAGTACTTC. Its protein is CASSLVVTGQSEQYF.

The V and J genes are TRBV6-1 and TRBJ2-7; 7 bases are shared with TRBD1. The CDR3 totals 15 residues. The germline V gene has CDR1 MNHNS and CDR2 SASEGT. With 8 bases clipped from V and 5 bases from J, the junction kept 15 bases outside the gene matches. As DNA, the CDR3 is TGTGCCAGCTCCATCTGGAGACAGGGAGCCCACGAGCAGTACTTC. Protein: CASSIWRQGAHEQYF.

This sequence joins TRBV29-1 and TRBJ2-5; 12 bases align to TRBD1. Germline V gene lookup returns CDR1 SQVTM and CDR2 ANQGSEA. This CDR3 spans 13 amino acids. V was pared by 7 bases and J by 4 bases, with 4 bases of the junction left unmatched. The CDR3 DNA is TGCAGCGGAGGGACAGGGGGCGCAGAGACCCAGTACTTC. Protein sequence: CSGGTGGAETQYF.

This clone showed up just once. The rearrangement uses TRBV12-5 and TRBJ1-3, with D hard to call. The CDR3 loop spans 13 amino acids. V gave up 7 bases and J gave up 2 bases, with 9 bases separating them. Germline V lookup: CDR1 LGHNT, CDR2 FRNRAP. The CDR3 coding sequence is TGTGCTAGTGCCCATGGCACTGGAAACACCATATATTTT. This codes for CASAHGTGNTIYF.

This rearrangement joins TRBV5-6 to TRBJ1-3; 7 bases map to TRBD1. The CDR3 runs 16 residues. V shed 3 bases and J 6 bases; nucleotides not matched to a gene: 12. The germline CDR1 and CDR2 sequences are SGHDT and YYEEEE. The CDR3 DNA reads as TGTGCCAGCAGCTATAGGACAGGTCGCGCGCAAAACACCATATATTTT. This gives the protein CASSYRTGRAQNTIYF. Variable domain in full (rest from reference TRBV5-6 and TRBJ1-3): DAGVTQSPTHLIKTRGQQVTLRCSPKSGHDTVSWYQQALGQGPQFIFQYYEEEERQRGNFPDRFSGHQFPNYSSELNVNALLLGDSALYLCASSYRTGRAQNTIYFGEGSWLTVV.

The J gene is TRBJ2-1, the V gene TRBV10-2, with 9 bases aligning to TRBD2. CDR3 length: 13 amino acids. From germline, CDR1 is WSHSY and CDR2 SAAADI. The V segment lost 11 bases and the J segment 5 bases; nucleotides outside the gene matches: 7. CDR3 residues: CAGTRGGDNEQFF. The CDR3 DNA follows: TGCGCCGGAACGCGGGGGGGGGACAATGAGCAGTTCTTC.

V usage is TRBV4-1 and J usage is TRBJ2-7, with a weak D call TRBD2 (6 bases). The CDR3 totals 12 residues. Germline assignment: CDR1 MGHRA and CDR2 YSYEKL. V lost 4 bases and J 5 bases, leaving 9 bases between the germline ends. The CDR3 protein is CASSRPGDEQYF. CDR3 coding DNA: TGCGCCAGCAGCCGCCCGGGGGACGAGCAGTACTTC.

This clone was counted a single time. The V and J genes are TRBV29-1 and TRBJ2-7; possible D gene TRBD1, 6 bases. This CDR3 spans 14 amino acids. Between the trimmed V and J ends, which lost 0 bases and 11 bases, there was a span of 20 bases. Germline lookup yields CDR1 SQVTM and CDR2 ANQGSEA. The CDR3 region has the DNA TGCAGCGTTGAAGACACGGGACACCCTACGTTGAAGTACTTC. Its protein is CSVEDTGHPTLKYF.

This clone was detected a few times. The rearrangement links TRBV2 to TRBJ1-5, with 9 bases aligning to TRBD1. The junction had 5 bases not matched to a gene; V was cut back by 7 bases and J by 1 base. The CDR3 totals 15 residues. Germline CDR1 and CDR2: SNHLY and FYNNEI. The CDR3 nucleotides are TGTGCCAGCAACCTGGACAGGGGAAGCAATCAGCCCCAGCATTTT. The encoded protein is CASNLDRGSNQPQHF.

The chain employs TRBV30 and TRBJ2-7; tentative D call: TRBD1 (6 bases). This CDR3 has 15 amino acids. The V gene lost 2 bases and the J gene lost 1 base, with 15 bases spanning the gap. CDR1 is GTSNPN, CDR2 SVGIG, per germline (reference sequence). CDR3 coding DNA: TGTGCCTGGAGTCCAACAGGGAGTTGGTCCTACGAGCAGTACTTC. Its protein is CAWSPTGSWSYEQYF.

The rearrangement uses TRBV7-2 and TRBJ1-2, with 9 bases matching TRBD1. The CDR3 loop spans 14 amino acids. Germline CDR1 is SGHTA and CDR2 is FQGNSA. J was trimmed by 5 bases and V by 4 bases; bases with no gene match: 5. CDR3 coding DNA: TGTGCCAGCAGCTGGGCCGACAGGGGGTATGGCTACACCTTC. Translating it yields CASSWADRGYGYTF. Using reference TRBV7-2 and TRBJ1-2 for the parts outside the CDR3, the full variable domain is GAGVSQSPSNKVTEKGKDVELRCDPISGHTALYWYRQSLGQGLEFLIYFQGNSAPDKSGLPSDRFSAERTGGSVSTLTIQRTQQEDSAVYLCASSWADRGYGYTFGSGTRLTVV.

The J gene is TRBJ1-6, the V gene TRBV4-3; TRBD1 matches at 7 bases. V shed 7 bases and J 7 bases; nucleotides not matched to a gene: 7. Germline V gene sequence: CDR1 LGHNA, CDR2 YSLEER. There are 14 residues in the CDR3. CDR3 nucleotides: TGCGCCAGCAACCGACGGGACAGCAATTCACCCCTCCACTTT. This encodes CASNRRDSNSPLHF.

The rearrangement uses TRBV28 and TRBJ1-1; D is possibly TRBD1 (6 bases). Trimming removed 5 bases from V and 5 bases from J, with 21 bases in between. The CDR3 consists of 16 residues. In germline, CDR1 is MDHEN, CDR2 SYDVKM. The CDR3, as DNA: TGTGCCAGCAGTGGACGAGGGGGAAGAAAAAAAACTGAAGCTTTCTTT. Its protein is CASSGRGGRKKTEAFF.

The genes are TRBV27 and TRBJ2-1; 11 positions agree with TRBD2. The germline V gene has CDR1 MNHEY and CDR2 SMNVEV (reference sequence). This CDR3 is built from 18 residues. Losses at the gene ends were 2 bases for V and 8 bases for J; bases not matched to a gene: 14. This chain's CDR3 is CASSLRPPLAGGPHEQFF. DNA for the CDR3: TGTGCCAGCAGTTTACGCCCTCCCTTAGCGGGGGGGCCACATGAGCAGTTCTTC.

This clone was seen a single time. The chain combines TRBV4-1 with TRBJ2-7; D is possibly TRBD2 (5 bases). V lost 4 bases to trimming and J lost 5 bases, with 18 bases between them. CDR1 and CDR2 (germline): MGHRA, YSYEKL. This CDR3 has 15 residues. The CDR3 coding sequence is TGCGCCAGCAGCCTCTTGGACGCATTCGGGGACGAGCAGTACTTC. As protein: CASSLLDAFGDEQYF.

The V gene is TRBV15, the J gene TRBJ2-4; 8 nucleotides match TRBD2. V gave up 3 bases and J gave up 7 bases; unmatched junction bases: 5. The CDR3 is 14 residues long. From germline, CDR1 is LNHNV and CDR2 YYDKDF (reference sequence). CDR3 residues: CATSSGGAVNIQYF. In DNA form, the CDR3 reads TGTGCCACCAGCAGCGGGGGGGCCGTGAACATTCAGTACTTC.

This clone has more than one count but fewer than ten. This rearrangement joins TRBV27 to TRBJ1-1, with 7 bases lining up with TRBD1. Losses at the gene ends were 2 bases for V and 7 bases for J; bases not matched to a gene: 4. Germline CDR1 and CDR2: MNHEY and SMNVEV (reference sequence). The CDR3 has 13 residues. The CDR3 loop reads CASSLRDSREAFF. In nucleotides, the CDR3 is TGTGCCAGCAGTTTAAGGGACAGCCGTGAAGCTTTCTTT.

The V call is TRBV11-2, the J call TRBJ2-7; 8 positions match TRBD1. There are 12 residues in the CDR3. The V gene end was trimmed by 3 bases and the J gene end by 11 bases; junction bases not matched to a gene: 6. Germline loops: CDR1 SGHAT, CDR2 FQNNGV. The CDR3 loop reads CASSFDRGAEYF. DNA of the CDR3: TGTGCCAGCAGCTTCGACAGGGGCGCGGAGTACTTC.

The chain employs TRBV19 and TRBJ2-7, with 10 nucleotides matching TRBD1. V was clipped by 1 base and J by 1 base; unmatched bases: 1. The CDR3 contains 15 residues. Germline CDR1 and CDR2: LNHDA and SQIVND (reference sequence). CDR3 in amino acids: CASSIAGQGSYEQYF. CDR3 sequence (DNA): TGTGCCAGTAGTATAGCGGGACAGGGGTCCTACGAGCAGTACTTC.

This chain links TRBV28 with TRBJ2-2, with D perhaps matching TRBD2 (6 bases). The CDR3 runs 13 residues. CDR1 is MDHEN and CDR2 is SYDVKM in the germline V gene. V was shortened by 2 bases and J by 6 bases, with 7 bases between the two germline ends. The CDR3 reads CASSLGGAGELFF. The CDR3, as DNA: TGTGCCAGCAGTTTAGGCGGGGCCGGGGAGCTGTTTTTT.

The chain carries TRBV6-1 and TRBJ1-2; 7 bases line up with TRBD1. Germline V gives CDR1 MNHNS, CDR2 SASEGT. The V segment lost 10 bases and the J segment 0 bases; nucleotides outside the gene matches: 5. This CDR3 has 13 amino acids. The CDR3 reads CANRQGTNYGYTF. The CDR3, as DNA: TGTGCCAACCGACAGGGCACTAACTATGGCTACACCTTC.

The J gene is TRBJ2-2, the V gene TRBV2; weak D call: TRBD1 (6 bases). The CDR3 extends over 13 amino acids. Per germline, CDR1 SNHLY and CDR2 FYNNEI. The ends were cut back, 7 bases at V and 5 bases at J, with 11 bases in the middle. The CDR3 loop reads CASKQGLTGELFF. The CDR3 region has the DNA TGTGCCAGCAAACAGGGTCTTACCGGGGAGCTGTTTTTT.